This TCR beta chain comes out of a study of regulatory T cells in long-lasting Graves disease (dated by TCRdb to the early 2020s). A note on the overall study: Persistent Graves' disease was defined as persistently positive TSH receptor autoantibodies together with antithyroid drug treatment for over 5 years. A total of roughly 33 samples underwent TCR sequencing: about 13 from persistent and about 20 from newly diagnosed Graves' disease patients. The study was registered as a clinical trial and conducted in China. In the clinical cohort, patients with persistent Graves' disease had used antithyroid drugs for an average of approximately eleven years. Persistent Graves' disease patients were compared with newly diagnosed Graves' disease patients by peripheral blood TCR sequencing and RNA sequencing.

The time point label of this sample denotes: persistent/refractory GD, antithyroid drugs over 5 years with positive TRAb. For both TCR sequencing and RNA sequencing, RNA was extracted from PBMCs in TRIzol. The diagnosis of Graves' disease was made according to American Thyroid Association guidelines. Patients for the study were recruited at an endocrinology department in Xi'an, China. From each patient, around 9 milliliters of peripheral blood was collected into an EDTA anticoagulant tube. Ficoll Paque Plus density gradient separation was used to isolate PBMCs, and no additional T cell sorting was done. RNA quality was checked with an Agilent 2100 Bioanalyzer and agarose gel, and concentration with a NanoDrop 2000. This clonotype was seen ten or more times. What antigen it recognizes has not been identified. No clone much larger than this one lies a single base away; base qualities are absent. The library was made by multiplex PCR. The listed sequencing device is Illumina HiSeq 4000. TCR beta libraries were built with iRepertoire HTBI primers and Arm-PCR amplification of CDR3 regions. Gel purification was performed on PCR products prior to sequencing. The paper's data handling went like this. Gene usage analysis of CDR3 amino acid clonotypes relied on the 60 or so TRBV and around 13 TRBJ segments identified across samples. COPE and FqMerger were used to merge filtered high-quality paired reads into contigs. BLAST was used to align contigs to the IMGT TRBV, TRBD and TRBJ reference genes, and CDR3 was defined following IMGT. Highly expanded clones were defined as clonotypes with a frequency above 0.1%. Shannon entropy served as the measure of repertoire diversity, while the Gini coefficient captured V-J evenness. Public clonotypes were defined as clonotypes shared by more than one individual. Using fastp at Q25 and MiXCR, TCRdb reprocessed the public reads and kept productive beta chains. Rows merge per CDR3 protein into single entries with the most common DNA and genes. The V and J calls follow TCRdb's processing rather than the paper's. The sample table contains hundreds of thousands of distinct CDR3 sequences; only one count was recorded for under 25% of them. Less than 9% of the sample lies in the top ten.

Results the study describes overall, beyond this receptor: Persistent disease showed preferential use of TRBV28, TRBJ1-2 and TRBJ2-5, whereas newly diagnosed disease favored TRBV20-1 and TRBJ2-1. Sequencing and analysis were restricted to the TCR beta chain. The study examined only peripheral blood because the primary lesion, thyroid tissue, could not be accessed. More public clonotypes were shared among persistent patients (about 2,800) than among newly diagnosed patients (966). Compared with newly diagnosed patients, persistent Graves' disease patients had lower TCR Shannon entropy and fewer highly expanded clones, which suggests clonal expansion. The authors noted that the small sample size was a limitation that may lower accuracy.

Between the V and J ends, shortened by 3 bases and 8 bases respectively, the junction contains 10 bases. Taken from the germline V gene, the CDR1 and CDR2 loops are MDHEN and SYDVKM. The CDR3 has 13 amino acids, counting the end cysteine and phenylalanine. Only CDR3 DNA is held: 39 bases, read in frame from base 1. The sequence is built from TRBV28 and TRBJ1-4; the D gene cannot be named for sure. Sample: peripheral blood mononuclear cells (PBMCs), taken when the disease was refractory, from a patient treated with antithyroid drugs. The source of this sequence is a female donor with Graves disease. The DNA is TGTGCCAGCAGTTTTATAGGGTACGAAAAACTGTTTTTT. This is translated as CASSFIGYEKLFF.